The 27 T cell receptor beta chains presented below share a single source sample, sequenced in a study of blood T cell repertoires in COVID-19. Clones were sequenced by immunoSEQ multiplex PCR, and TCRdb holds only the in-frame ones, with some missing. Found here are under 350,000 clones, 75% to 90% of them singletons; the top ten hold about 4.2%. Sequencing was carried out using peripheral blood. Every receptor here comes from a man in his forties with acute or convalescent COVID-19.

This chain links TRBV19 with TRBJ2-5; no reliable D call. The germline V and J ends were trimmed by 3 bases and 4 bases, with 9 bases remaining between them. Germline CDR1 and CDR2: LNHDA and SQIVND (reference sequence). The CDR3 spans 13 residues. The CDR3 here is CASSIRVLETQYF. The CDR3 nucleotides are TGTGCCAGTAGTATTCGGGTACTAGAGACCCAGTACTTC. Combining the CDR3 with reference TRBV19 and TRBJ2-5 gives the whole variable domain DGGITQSPKYLFRKEGQNVTLSCEQNLNHDAMYWYRQDPGQGLRLIYYSQIVNDFQKGDIAEGYSVSREKKESFPLTVTSAQKNPTAFYLCASSIRVLETQYFGPGTRLLVL.

This chain connects TRBV30 to TRBJ1-2, with D tentatively TRBD1 (5 bases). The CDR3 spans 13 residues. The germline V gene encodes CDR1 GTSNPN and CDR2 SVGIG (reference sequence). V lost 7 bases and J lost 4, with 16 bases in between. CDR3 coding DNA: TGTGCCTCTACCGGACACCTCTTCTATGGCTACACCTTC. Residues: CASTGHLFYGYTF.

This clone was seen only a few times. The V gene is TRBV6-2 or TRBV6-3, the J gene TRBJ1-2; a possible D gene is TRBD1 (6 bases). From germline, CDR1 is MNHEY and CDR2 SVGEGT. The V end was cut by 6 bases, the J end by 5 bases, with 13 bases between. CDR3 length: 13 residues. The CDR3 DNA reads as TGTGCCAGCAGCCGACCCCAGGGGTATGGCTACACCTTC. Protein sequence: CASSRPQGYGYTF.

The CDR3 region has the DNA TGTGCCACGAGGGCAGGGGCCAGCTATGGCTACACCTTC. It translates to CATRAGASYGYTF. V and J are TRBV24-1 and TRBJ1-2; D may be TRBD1 (6 bases). Germline CDR1 is KGHDR and CDR2 is SFDVKD. Between the trimmed V and J ends, which lost 10 bases and 4 bases, there was a span of 15 bases. CDR3 length: 13 residues.

The V gene is TRBV5-6, the J gene TRBJ1-4; a weak D match, TRBD1 (5 bases). The CDR3 has 13 amino acids. Germline assignment: CDR1 SGHDT and CDR2 YYEEEE. V shed 4 bases and J shed 6 bases, with 10 bases lying between them. The CDR3 loop is CASSHRLYEKLFF. For the CDR3, the DNA is TGTGCCAGCAGCCACAGGTTATATGAAAAACTGTTTTTT.

This chain uses TRBV10-2 with TRBJ2-1, with TRBD2 as a possible D gene (6 bases). Trimming stripped 6 bases from V and 2 bases from J, with 14 bases between. Germline values: CDR1 WSHSY, CDR2 SAAADI. The CDR3 spans 15 residues. The CDR3 protein is CASRTSGVAYNEQFF. The CDR3 region has the DNA TGCGCCAGCAGGACCTCGGGAGTCGCCTACAATGAGCAGTTCTTC.

Only a few counts were recorded for this clone. In the same sample, other DNA sequences code for this CDR3. V gene TRBV5-6 combines with J gene TRBJ1-2; 9 nucleotides agree with TRBD1. Germline CDR1 and CDR2: SGHDT and YYEEEE. The V and J ends lost 4 bases and 7 bases, in that order; junction bases with no gene match: 5. This CDR3 is built from 13 residues. The CDR3 DNA is TGTGCCAGCAGCGTGGGACAGGGTAGTGGCTACACCTTC. Protein product: CASSVGQGSGYTF.

This sequence joins TRBV11-2 and TRBJ1-5; D is unclear. The germline V gene has CDR1 SGHAT and CDR2 FQNNGV. This CDR3 contains 13 residues. V lost 5 bases, J lost 5 bases, and 10 bases lay in between. The CDR3 DNA follows: TGTGCCAGCAGCCTCCGGAGGGATCAGCCCCAGCATTTT. Its protein is CASSLRRDQPQHF. Together with reference TRBV11-2 and TRBJ1-5, the CDR3 gives the full variable domain: EAGVAQSPRYKIIEKRQSVAFWCNPISGHATLYWYQQILGQGPKLLIQFQNNGVVDDSQLPKDRFSAERLKGVDSTLKIQPAKLEDSAVYLCASSLRRDQPQHFGDGTRLSIL.

The chain is built from TRBV7-3 and TRBJ1-2; D gene uncertain. The CDR3 has 13 amino acids. Germline-derived CDR1 and CDR2 are SGHTA and FQGTGA. Trimming shortened V by 3 bases and J by 5 bases, and 10 bases separated the two germline ends. The chain's CDR3 is CASSFSGTYGYTF. CDR3 nucleotides: TGTGCCAGCAGCTTCAGCGGAACTTATGGCTACACCTTC.

The rearrangement links TRBV6-5 to TRBJ1-4; tentatively, D is TRBD1 (5 bases). Germline V gene sequence: CDR1 MNHEY, CDR2 SVGAGI. The CDR3 sequence is 15 residues long. The V gene lost 8 bases and the J gene lost 3 bases, with 16 bases spanning the gap. The chain's CDR3 is CASAGGALANEKLFF. The CDR3 region has the DNA TGTGCCAGCGCCGGAGGGGCTCTGGCTAATGAAAAACTGTTTTTT.

The rearrangement links TRBV7-6 to TRBJ2-7, with no clear D. V shed 5 bases and J shed 6 bases, with 8 bases lying between them. The CDR3 has 11 residues. Germline lookup yields CDR1 SGHVS and CDR2 FNYEAQ. The CDR3 reads CASSLGREQYF. As DNA, the CDR3 is TGTGCCAGCAGCCTCGGTCGCGAGCAGTACTTC.

The chain carries TRBV14 and TRBJ1-2; 8 bases are shared with TRBD1. Germline V gene lookup returns CDR1 SGHDN and CDR2 FVKESK. Trimming at V came to 2 bases and at J to 2 bases, leaving 10 bases not matched to a gene. CDR3 length: 17 residues. CDR3 nucleotide sequence: TGTGCCAGCAGCCAACTCGACAGGGGCCTACGAAACTATGGCTACACCTTC. Its protein is CASSQLDRGLRNYGYTF. Full variable domain (outside the CDR3, taken from reference TRBV14 and TRBJ1-2): EAGVTQFPSHSVIEKGQTVTLRCDPISGHDNLYWYRRVMGKEIKFLLHFVKESKQDESGMPNNRFLAERTGGTYSTLKVQPAELEDSGVYFCASSQLDRGLRNYGYTFGSGTRLTVV.

This clone was seen more than once but under ten times. The chain has TRBV7-2 and TRBJ2-7; a weak D match, TRBD1 (6 bases). Deletions cut 3 bases from V and 3 bases from J, with 15 bases between. Germline V CDR1 and CDR2: SGHTA, FQGNSA. The CDR3 is made up of 15 amino acids. The DNA for the CDR3 is TGTGCCAGCAGCTTTAGGGCAGGGGCTTTCTACGAGCAGTACTTC. This sequence encodes CASSFRAGAFYEQYF.

Points on this clone: This sample includes further DNA sequences coding for the same CDR3. The chain carries TRBV7-3 and TRBJ1-2, with 7 bases identical to TRBD1. CDR1 and CDR2 from the germline V gene are SGHTA and FQGTGA. Trimming at V came to 5 bases and at J to 4 bases, leaving 4 bases not matched to a gene. The CDR3 length is 13 residues. CDR3 DNA: TGTGCCAGCAGCGTCACAGGGGTCTATGGCTACACCTTC. Translating gives CASSVTGVYGYTF. Looking up the rest from reference TRBV7-3 and TRBJ1-2 gives the full variable domain: GAGVSQTPSNKVTEKGKYVELRCDPISGHTALYWYRQSLGQGPEFLIYFQGTGAADDSGLPNDRFFAVRPEGSVSTLKIQRTERGDSAVYLCASSVTGVYGYTFGSGTRLTVV.

V is TRBV14 and J is TRBJ1-1; D call uncertain. The CDR3 spans 15 residues. With 0 bases removed from V and 6 bases from J, the gap between germline ends came to 14 bases. CDR1 and CDR2 (germline): SGHDN, FVKESK. The CDR3 region has the DNA TGTGCCAGCAGCCAAGATCTGAGACGGAGCGCTGAAGCTTTCTTT. Amino acids: CASSQDLRRSAEAFF.

The chain carries TRBV6-1 and TRBJ2-5; possible D gene TRBD1, 5 bases. The CDR3 sequence is 13 residues long. Germline CDR1 MNHNS, CDR2 SASEGT. V lost 2 bases and J 10 bases, leaving 14 bases between the germline ends. CDR3: CASSELTQGIQYF. CDR3 bases: TGTGCCAGCAGTGAACTGACCCAGGGAATCCAGTACTTC.

This sequence joins TRBV6-2 or TRBV6-3 and TRBJ1-4; 7 positions agree with TRBD1. CDR1 MNHEY and CDR2 SVGEGT come from the germline V gene. Trimming at V came to 2 bases and at J to 0 bases, leaving 6 bases not matched to a gene. The CDR3 totals 17 residues. CDR3: CASSYKGQLSTNEKLFF. Here the CDR3 DNA reads TGTGCCAGCAGTTACAAGGGACAGCTTTCAACTAATGAAAAACTGTTTTTT.

The chain links TRBV5-8 to TRBJ1-2; D may be TRBD1 (6 bases). Trimming removed 4 bases from V and 0 bases from J, with 13 bases in between. Germline V lookup: CDR1 SGHTS, CDR2 YDEGEE. The CDR3 is made up of 15 amino acids. The DNA of the CDR3 is TGTGCCAGCAGCCTAGAGGGGGAAGCTAACTATGGCTACACCTTC. Translating it yields CASSLEGEANYGYTF.

The V gene is TRBV3-1 (or the pseudogene TRBV3-2), the J gene TRBJ2-1, with 8 bases matching TRBD2. Germline loops: CDR1 LGHDT, CDR2 YNNKEL (reference sequence). This CDR3 is 14 amino acids long. Trimming took 5 bases from V and 5 from J; bases not matched to a gene: 5. CDR3 nucleotide sequence: TGTGCCAGCAGCGACCAGCGGGGGCACAATGAGCAGTTCTTC. It codes for CASSDQRGHNEQFF.

The V gene is TRBV18, the J gene TRBJ2-5; tentatively, D is TRBD1 (5 bases). V was cut by 6 bases and J by 5 bases, with 19 bases left in between. The CDR3 loop spans 15 amino acids. The germline CDR1 and CDR2 sequences are KGHSH and LQKENI. The DNA for the CDR3 is TGTGCCAGCTCCGCGAGGAAGGGGTCGGGTGAGACCCAGTACTTC. This codes for CASSARKGSGETQYF.

This rearrangement joins TRBV3-1 (or the pseudogene TRBV3-2) to TRBJ1-3; D might be TRBD1 (6 bases). The V gene's germline CDR1 is LGHDT and CDR2 YNNKEL (reference sequence). Trimming took 4 bases from V and 0 from J, leaving 10 bases between them. CDR3 length: 15 amino acids. The CDR3 bases are TGTGCCAGCAGCCCATGGACAGACTCTGGAAACACCATATATTTT. This sequence encodes CASSPWTDSGNTIYF.

In this sample, this clone turned up once. This chain links TRBV6-1 with TRBJ2-7; the match to TRBD1 covers 9 bases. Unmatched junction bases numbered 19, after V lost 4 bases and J lost 12 bases. The germline gives CDR1 MNHNS, CDR2 SASEGT. There are 16 residues in the CDR3. The CDR3 DNA reads TGTGCCAGCAGTGTACAAAGGACAGGGGTCGGCCCCCTTGGGTACTTC. This gives the protein CASSVQRTGVGPLGYF.

This clone has a handful of counts. This sequence joins TRBV9 and TRBJ2-7, with 10 bases matching TRBD1. CDR1 is SGDLS, CDR2 YYNGEE, per germline. This CDR3 has 14 amino acids. V trimming: 3 bases; J trimming: 7 bases; junction bases outside the gene matches: 7. The CDR3 DNA reads as TGTGCCAGCAGCGCCGGGACAGGGGAGTGGGAGCAGTACTTC. It translates to CASSAGTGEWEQYF.

This clone occurred once. The genes are TRBV11-3 and TRBJ1-1; unclear D gene. The ends were cut back, 0 bases at V and 1 base at J, with 6 bases in the middle. CDR3 length: 14 residues. The germline V gene encodes CDR1 SGHNT and CDR2 YENEEA. Here the CDR3 DNA reads TGTGCCAGCAGCTTAGACGGGGAGAACACTGAAGCTTTCTTT. Its protein product is CASSLDGENTEAFF. The complete variable domain, with remaining parts taken from reference TRBV11-3 and TRBJ1-1, reads EAGVVQSPRYKIIEKKQPVAFWCNPISGHNTLYWYLQNLGQGPELLIRYENEEAVDDSQLPKDRFSAERLKGVDSTLKIQPAELGDSAVYLCASSLDGENTEAFFGQGTRLTVV.

V and J are TRBV21-1 and TRBJ2-1; the table's TRBD1 call for D was not verified on the DNA. TRBV21-1 is deemed a pseudogene. The CDR3 is made up of 17 amino acids. The CDR3 sequence: CASSKSPGIVAYNEQFF. The CDR3 bases are TGTGCCAGCAGCAAGTCCCCAGGTATCGTCGCATACAATGAGCAGTTCTTC.

The chain employs TRBV5-1 and TRBJ1-1; tentative D call: TRBD1 (5 bases). V was cut by 4 bases and J by 3 bases, with 13 bases left in between. Germline V lookup: CDR1 SGHRS, CDR2 YFSETQ. This CDR3 spans 14 amino acids. CDR3 residues: CASSEPGLDTEAFF. CDR3 in DNA: TGCGCCAGCAGCGAACCGGGACTCGACACTGAAGCTTTCTTT.

The rearrangement joins TRBV19 to TRBJ1-6, with no clear D. The V and J ends lost 8 bases and 7 bases respectively, with 12 bases between them. CDR3 length: 13 amino acids. The V gene's germline CDR1 is LNHDA and CDR2 SQIVND (reference sequence). The CDR3 is CASCLANNSPLHF. DNA of the CDR3: TGTGCCAGTTGTCTGGCAAACAATTCACCCCTCCACTTT.